This T cell receptor (beta chain) was captured in a study of neoadjuvant anti-PD-1 for oral cavity cancer. Study-wide context: Around day 43, patients without progression received a fourth nivolumab dose before surgery.

V dropped 5 bases and J dropped 4; count of bases not matched to a gene: 8. The length of the CDR3 is 15 residues. Per the germline V gene, CDR1 is SEHNR and CDR2 is FQNEAQ (reference sequence). Cohort: HPV-negative, locally advanced oral cavity squamous cell carcinoma patients. Six replicates per PBMC sample, mostly from roughly 0.45 ug of genomic DNA. The protocol was immunoSEQ multiplex PCR, while the TCRdb copy is restricted to in-frame clones and leaves out a portion. Of about 16,000 clones in the sample, nearly 70% were seen once. The rearrangement links TRBV7-9 to TRBJ1-2; TRBD1 agrees at 9 bases. This specimen was PBMCs, taken before nivolumab (anti-PD-1) treatment. The TCR comes from a person aged 35-79 years with oral cavity squamous cell carcinoma. The CDR3 DNA reads TGTGCCAGCAGCCCGAACCAGGACAGGGGCTATGGCTACACCTTC. It encodes CASSPNQDRGYGYTF.